This TCR beta chain was sequenced during a study of blood T cells in healthy people across ages. Across the whole study: In model experiments, template switching was able to capture about one barcoded beta molecule for every two T cells that were present.

Peripheral blood samples of 9 to 10 milliliters were drawn from each donor. CDR1 and CDR2 (germline): MNHEY, SMNVEV (reference sequence). V was cut by 6 bases and J by 2 bases, with 9 bases left in between. The CDR3 is 13 residues long. Ten or more counts support this clonotype. Its antigen is currently unknown. PCR was performed a second time for 7 to 11 cycles using a sample-barcoded 5' primer and a J-beta primer mix. One entry per CDR3 protein, called by TCRdb with MiXCR from the 5' RACE reads. The table lists roughly 680,000 distinct CDR3 sequences, more than 45% of them singletons. Study-level results: Unsorted PBMC material precluded a definitive naive versus antigen-experienced comparison. Whereas aged donors had fewer naive CD4+ cells, long-lived donors had more of them and higher diversity.

This rearrangement joins TRBV27 to TRBJ2-3; D gene unclear. The TCR sequence derives from a woman aged 80 or over in good health. Sequencing used blood. CDR3 nucleotides: TGTGCCAGCAGCGGGCTACCCACAGATACGCAGTATTTT. This gives the protein CASSGLPTDTQYF.